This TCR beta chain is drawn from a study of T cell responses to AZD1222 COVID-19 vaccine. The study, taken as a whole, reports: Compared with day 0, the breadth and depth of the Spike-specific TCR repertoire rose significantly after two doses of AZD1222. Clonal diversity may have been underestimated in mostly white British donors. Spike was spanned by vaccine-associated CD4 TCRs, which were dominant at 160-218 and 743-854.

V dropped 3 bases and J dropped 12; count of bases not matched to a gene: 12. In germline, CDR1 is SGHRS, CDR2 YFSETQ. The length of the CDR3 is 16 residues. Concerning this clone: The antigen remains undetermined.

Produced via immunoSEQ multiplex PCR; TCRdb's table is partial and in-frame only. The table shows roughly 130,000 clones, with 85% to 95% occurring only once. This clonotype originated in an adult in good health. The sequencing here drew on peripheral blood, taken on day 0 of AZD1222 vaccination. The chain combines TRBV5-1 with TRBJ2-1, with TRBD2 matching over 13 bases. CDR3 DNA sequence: TGCGCCAGCAGCTCGACCGGACTAGCGGGAGTAAGTGCGCAGTTCTTC. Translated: CASSSTGLAGVSAQFF.